Detailed here is one TCR beta chain. This receptor's antigen is unknown. The junction shows a germline mismatch at one end, possibly a read error. In the prospective study, participants were about 18 to 95 years old, resided in about two dozen geographic areas of the United States, and were enrolled through a virtual design. In the prospective study, cohorts were assigned on the basis of participant-reported clinical history obtained from a screening survey and a study questionnaire. ImmuneRACE Cohort 3 recovered participants were defined by two consecutive negative NP/OP PCR tests, healthcare professional clearance, or symptom resolution. Each participant in the prospective study had whole blood, serum and a nasopharyngeal or oropharyngeal swab collected by mobile phlebotomists. Participants in the prospective study had the option to provide additional blood draws and questionnaires over an approximately 2-month period. Before DNA extraction, prospective study blood samples were shipped either frozen or at room temperature.

This specimen belongs to a study of blood T cell repertoires in COVID-19 (dated by TCRdb to the early 2020s). Turning to the overall study: The collaborator samples originated in the United States, Italy and Spain and spanned the acute and convalescent phases of COVID-19. Where available, HLA class I and class II types were obtained from metadata supplied by the sample provider rather than from assay-based typing. The prospective study material was composed of cDNA or gDNA derived from T cells, B-cell-depleted T cells, or PBMCs. Sample metadata almost always included a de-identified subject ID, COVID-19 status, age in years and sex. Deeply sampled blood TCRbeta repertoires from subjects exposed to, actively infected with, or recovered from COVID-19 were included in the dataset. Samples were obtained from the ongoing ImmuneRACE study (first 160 participants) and from roughly 1,300 subjects provided by 6 global collaborators. The repertoires were released in a freely available public database intended as a resource for research on the immune response to SARS-CoV-2. Summary of the overall study and its limitations: The quantity of clinical and demographic metadata differed by source and by participant and was supplied without curation.

Sequences LNHDA (CDR1) and SQIVND (CDR2) are obtained from the germline V gene (reference sequence). The CDR3 holds 11 amino acids from the cysteine to the phenylalanine. Here the CDR3 DNA is all that survives: 33 bases in frame from base 1. TCRbeta CDR3 regions were amplified from genomic DNA using the immunoSEQ Assay, a bias-controlled multiplex PCR. Regarding the original processing steps: Nucleated cell counts per sample were estimated from amplification of reference gene primers within the assay. Sequence reads were collapsed and filtered to measure the absolute abundance of every unique TCRbeta CDR3 rearrangement. Productive Simpson clonality was computed per sample as the square root of Simpson's diversity index over productive rearrangements. This is the immuneACCESS table as TCRdb keeps it, with only in-frame sequences that have V and J called. A part of the clones is gone; compared with another copy, unresolved V genes explain less than half, and the rest is unexplained. That table furnishes V, J and clone size, whereas the DNA furnished D and trimming. Across this sample there are nearly 250,000 clones, with 86% seen only once. Jointly, the top ten make up approximately 2.1% of the sample.

This receptor was obtained from a woman between 50 and 59 years old who had recovered from COVID-19. The chain was built from TRBV19 and TRBJ1-2, with 9 junctional bases fitting TRBD1. Input material: PBMCs or T cells enriched from blood (not recorded which). Here is the DNA: TGTGCCAGTAGTACCCCGGGACAGGGAGTCTTC. Its protein reads: CASSTPGQGVF. The entire variable domain, with the stretches around the CDR3 drawn from the reference TRBV19 and TRBJ1-2 proteins, is DGGITQSPKYLFRKEGQNVTLSCEQNLNHDAMYWYRQDPGQGLRLIYYSQIVNDFQKGDIAEGYSVSREKKESFPLTVTSAQKNPTAFYLCASSTPGQGVFGSGTRLTVV.